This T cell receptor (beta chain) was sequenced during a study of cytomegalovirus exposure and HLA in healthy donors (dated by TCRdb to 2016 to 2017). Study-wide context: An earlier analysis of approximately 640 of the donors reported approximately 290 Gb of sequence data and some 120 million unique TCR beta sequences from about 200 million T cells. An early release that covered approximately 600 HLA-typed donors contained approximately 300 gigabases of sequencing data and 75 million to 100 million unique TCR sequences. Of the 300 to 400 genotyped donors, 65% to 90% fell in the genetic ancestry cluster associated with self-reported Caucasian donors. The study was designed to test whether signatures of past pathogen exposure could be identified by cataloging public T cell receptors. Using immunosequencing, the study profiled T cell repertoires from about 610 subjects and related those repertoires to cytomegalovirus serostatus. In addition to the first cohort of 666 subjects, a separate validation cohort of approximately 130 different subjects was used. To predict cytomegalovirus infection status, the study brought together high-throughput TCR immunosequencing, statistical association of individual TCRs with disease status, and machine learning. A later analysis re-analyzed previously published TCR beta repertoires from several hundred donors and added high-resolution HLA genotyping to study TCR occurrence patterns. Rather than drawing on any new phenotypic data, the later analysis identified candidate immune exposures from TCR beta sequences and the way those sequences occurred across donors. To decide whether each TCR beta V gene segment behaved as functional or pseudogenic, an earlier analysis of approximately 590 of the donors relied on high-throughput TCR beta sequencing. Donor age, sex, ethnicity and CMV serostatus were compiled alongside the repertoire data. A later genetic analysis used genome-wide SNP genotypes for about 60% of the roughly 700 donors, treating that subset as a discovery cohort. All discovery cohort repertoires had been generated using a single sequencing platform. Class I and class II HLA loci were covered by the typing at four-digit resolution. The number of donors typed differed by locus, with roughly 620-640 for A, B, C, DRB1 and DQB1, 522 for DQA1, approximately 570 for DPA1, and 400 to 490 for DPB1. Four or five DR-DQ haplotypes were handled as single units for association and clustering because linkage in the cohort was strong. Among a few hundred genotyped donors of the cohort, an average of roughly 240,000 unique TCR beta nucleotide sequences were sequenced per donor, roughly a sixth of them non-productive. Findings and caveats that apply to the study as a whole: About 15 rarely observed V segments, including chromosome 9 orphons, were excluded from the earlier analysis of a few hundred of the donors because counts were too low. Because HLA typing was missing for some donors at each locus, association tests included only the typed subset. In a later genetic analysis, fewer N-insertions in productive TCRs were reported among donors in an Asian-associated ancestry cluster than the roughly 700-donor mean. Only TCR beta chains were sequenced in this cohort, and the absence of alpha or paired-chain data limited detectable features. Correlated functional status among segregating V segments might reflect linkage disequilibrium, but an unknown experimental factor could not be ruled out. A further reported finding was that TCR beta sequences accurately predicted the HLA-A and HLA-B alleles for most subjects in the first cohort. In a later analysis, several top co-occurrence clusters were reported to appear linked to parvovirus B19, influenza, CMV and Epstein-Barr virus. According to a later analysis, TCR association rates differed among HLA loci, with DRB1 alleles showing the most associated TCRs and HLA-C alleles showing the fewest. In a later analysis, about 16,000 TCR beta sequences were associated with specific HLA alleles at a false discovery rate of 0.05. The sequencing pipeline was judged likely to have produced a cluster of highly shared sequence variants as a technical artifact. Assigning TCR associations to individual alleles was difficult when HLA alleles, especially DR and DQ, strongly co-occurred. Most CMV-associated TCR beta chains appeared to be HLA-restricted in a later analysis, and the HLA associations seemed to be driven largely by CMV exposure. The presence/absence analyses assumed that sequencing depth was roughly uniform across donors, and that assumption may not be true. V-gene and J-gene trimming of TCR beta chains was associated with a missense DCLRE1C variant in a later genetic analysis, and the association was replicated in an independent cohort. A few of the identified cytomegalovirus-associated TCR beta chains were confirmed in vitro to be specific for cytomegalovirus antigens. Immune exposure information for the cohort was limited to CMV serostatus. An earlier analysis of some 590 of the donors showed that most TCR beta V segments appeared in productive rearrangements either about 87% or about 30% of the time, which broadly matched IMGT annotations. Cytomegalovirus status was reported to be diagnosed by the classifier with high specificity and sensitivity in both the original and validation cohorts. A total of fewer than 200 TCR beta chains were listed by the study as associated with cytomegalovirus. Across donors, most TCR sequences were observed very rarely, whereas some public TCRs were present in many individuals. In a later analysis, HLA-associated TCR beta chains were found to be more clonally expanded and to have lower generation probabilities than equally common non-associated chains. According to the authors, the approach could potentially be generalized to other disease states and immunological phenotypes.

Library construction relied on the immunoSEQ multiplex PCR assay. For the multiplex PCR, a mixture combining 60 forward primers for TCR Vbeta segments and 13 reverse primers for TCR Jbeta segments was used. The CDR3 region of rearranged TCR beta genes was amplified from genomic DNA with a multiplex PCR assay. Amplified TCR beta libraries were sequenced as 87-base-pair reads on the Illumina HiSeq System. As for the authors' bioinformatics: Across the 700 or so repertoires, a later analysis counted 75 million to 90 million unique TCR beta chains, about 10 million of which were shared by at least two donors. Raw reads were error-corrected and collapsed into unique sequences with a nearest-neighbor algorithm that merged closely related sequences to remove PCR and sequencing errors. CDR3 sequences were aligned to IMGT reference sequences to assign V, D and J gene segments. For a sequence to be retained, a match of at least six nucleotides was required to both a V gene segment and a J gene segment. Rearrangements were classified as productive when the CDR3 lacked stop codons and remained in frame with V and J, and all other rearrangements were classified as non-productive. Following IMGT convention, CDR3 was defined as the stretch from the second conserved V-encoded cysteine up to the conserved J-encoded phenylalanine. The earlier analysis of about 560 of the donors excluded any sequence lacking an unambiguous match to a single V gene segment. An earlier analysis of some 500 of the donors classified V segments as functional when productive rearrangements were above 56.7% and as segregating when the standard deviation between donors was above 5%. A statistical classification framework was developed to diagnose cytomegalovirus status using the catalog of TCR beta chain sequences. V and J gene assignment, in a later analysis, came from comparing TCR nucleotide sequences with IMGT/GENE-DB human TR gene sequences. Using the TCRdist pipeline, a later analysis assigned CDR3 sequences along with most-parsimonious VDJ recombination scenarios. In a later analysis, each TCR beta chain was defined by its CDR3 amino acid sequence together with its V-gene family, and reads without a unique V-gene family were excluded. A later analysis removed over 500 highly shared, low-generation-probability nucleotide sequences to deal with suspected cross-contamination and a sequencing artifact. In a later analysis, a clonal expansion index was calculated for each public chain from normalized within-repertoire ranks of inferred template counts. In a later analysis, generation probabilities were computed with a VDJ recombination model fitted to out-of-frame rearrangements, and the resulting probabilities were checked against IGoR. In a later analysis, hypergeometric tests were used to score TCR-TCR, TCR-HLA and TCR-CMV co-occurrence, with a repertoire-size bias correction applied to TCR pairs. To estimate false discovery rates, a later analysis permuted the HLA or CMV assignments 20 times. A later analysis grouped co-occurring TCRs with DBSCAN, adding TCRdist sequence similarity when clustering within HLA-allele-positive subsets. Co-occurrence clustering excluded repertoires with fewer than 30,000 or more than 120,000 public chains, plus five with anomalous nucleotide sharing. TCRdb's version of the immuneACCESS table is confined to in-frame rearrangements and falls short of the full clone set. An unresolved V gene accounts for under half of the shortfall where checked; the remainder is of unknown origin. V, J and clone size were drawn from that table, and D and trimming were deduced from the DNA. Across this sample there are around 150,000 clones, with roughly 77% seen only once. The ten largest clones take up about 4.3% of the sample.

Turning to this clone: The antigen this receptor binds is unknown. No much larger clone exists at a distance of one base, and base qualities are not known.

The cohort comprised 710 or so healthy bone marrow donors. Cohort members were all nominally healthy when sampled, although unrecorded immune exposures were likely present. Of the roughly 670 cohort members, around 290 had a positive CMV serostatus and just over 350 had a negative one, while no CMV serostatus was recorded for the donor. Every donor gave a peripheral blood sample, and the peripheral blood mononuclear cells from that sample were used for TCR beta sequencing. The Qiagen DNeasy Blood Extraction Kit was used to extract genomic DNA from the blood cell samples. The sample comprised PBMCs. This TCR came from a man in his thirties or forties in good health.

The bases read TGTGCCAGCAGTTTACCCCGACATAGCTCCTACAATGAGCAGTTCTTC. This codes for CASSLPRHSSYNEQFF. This chain joins TRBV28 to TRBJ2-1, with no D gene named confidently. Including the terminal cysteine and phenylalanine, the CDR3 comprises 16 residues. Left in the record is the CDR3 DNA by itself, 48 bases read in frame from the first base. The CDR1 and CDR2 encoded by the germline V gene are MDHEN and SYDVKM. V drops 2 bases and J drops 0 bases, leaving 11 bases in between. The entire variable domain, with the stretches around the CDR3 drawn from the reference TRBV28 and TRBJ2-1 proteins, is DVKVTQSSRYLVKRTGEKVFLECVQDMDHENMFWYRQDPGLGLRLIYFSYDVKMKEKGDIPEGYSVSREKKERFSLILESASTNQTSMYLCASSLPRHSSYNEQFFGPGTRLTVL.